Below, 26 T cell receptor beta chains from the same sample are listed, as sequenced in a study of T cell responses to AZD1222 COVID-19 vaccine. Here immunoSEQ multiplex PCR was the method, and the copy in TCRdb shows in-frame clones only, minus some. Of around 130,000 clones in the sample, more than 70% are singletons; the top ten hold around 3%. Sample: peripheral blood, taken 28 days after the second AZD1222 dose. These receptors were taken from an adult who received the AZD1222 COVID-19 vaccine.

V and J are TRBV5-8 and TRBJ2-3; TRBD1 agrees at 12 bases. Germline values: CDR1 SGHTS, CDR2 YDEGEE. After removal of 4 bases from V and 4 bases from J, the junction contained 7 bases not matched to a gene. The CDR3 covers 16 residues. CDR3 residues: CASSRRDRGRADTQYF. The CDR3 region has the DNA TGTGCCAGCAGCAGAAGGGACAGGGGGCGGGCAGATACGCAGTATTTT.

The rearrangement joins TRBV7-8 to TRBJ1-1; D gene uncertain. This CDR3 has 14 residues. Trimming cost V 5 bases and J 1 base, with 11 bases left between them. In germline, CDR1 is SGHVS, CDR2 FQNEAQ. The DNA of the CDR3 is TGTGCCAGCAGCCCAAATACTGGGAACACTGAAGCTTTCTTT. Protein product: CASSPNTGNTEAFF. The variable domain in full, with the rest retrieved from reference TRBV7-8 and TRBJ1-1, is GAGVSQSPRYKVAKRGQDVALRCDPISGHVSLFWYQQALGQGPEFLTYFQNEAQLDKSGLPSDRFFAERPEGSVSTLKIQRTQQEDSAVYLCASSPNTGNTEAFFGQGTRLTVV.

V is TRBV3-1 (or the pseudogene TRBV3-2) and J is TRBJ1-1; D may be TRBD1 (6 bases). The CDR3 is 15 residues long. CDR1 is LGHDT and CDR2 is YNNKEL in the germline V gene (reference sequence). Trimming left V 5 bases short and J 8 bases short, with 21 bases between. The CDR3 nucleotides are TGTGCCAGCAGCAAAGGGGGACTAGACAGCCTAGAAGCTTTCTTT. It encodes CASSKGGLDSLEAFF.

This chain joins TRBV19 and TRBJ1-2; D not certain. This CDR3 comprises 12 residues. The ends were cut back, 7 bases at V and 5 bases at J, with 11 bases in the middle. CDR1 is LNHDA, CDR2 SQIVND, per germline (reference sequence). DNA for the CDR3: TGTGCCAGTACCGCCAGGAGTTATGGCTACACCTTC. Encoded protein: CASTARSYGYTF.

The chain recombines TRBV5-1 with TRBJ2-7, with D possibly matching TRBD1 (6 bases). Trimming took off 4 bases at V and 2 bases at J, with 13 bases between the two ends. The germline gives CDR1 SGHRS, CDR2 YFSETQ. The CDR3 loop spans 14 amino acids. The DNA of the CDR3 is TGCGCCAGCAGCCCGGGACATTCTACCTACGAGCAGTACTTC. Encoded protein: CASSPGHSTYEQYF.

The chain couples TRBV5-1 to TRBJ1-6; no definite D call. V was pared by 5 bases and J by 8 bases, with 11 bases between. Germline-derived CDR1 and CDR2 are SGHRS and YFSETQ. The CDR3 is made up of 13 amino acids. The CDR3 protein is CASRLEVDSPLHF. The CDR3 DNA follows: TGCGCCAGCAGGCTGGAGGTTGATTCACCCCTCCACTTT.

This clone was seen a single time. V usage is TRBV9 and J usage is TRBJ1-2; D gene ambiguous. The CDR3 loop spans 14 amino acids. V dropped 0 bases and J dropped 0 bases, with 6 bases sitting between them. In germline, CDR1 is SGDLS, CDR2 YYNGEE. DNA for the CDR3: TGTGCCAGCAGCGTAGCGGAGGCTAACTATGGCTACACCTTC. Translating it yields CASSVAEANYGYTF.

The table lists this clone with a few counts. The chain links TRBV5-1 to TRBJ1-4; TRBD1 agrees at 8 bases. The CDR3 spans 15 residues. Trimming at V came to 5 bases and at J to 3 bases, leaving 6 bases not matched to a gene. Germline CDR1 reads SGHRS; CDR2 reads YFSETQ. CDR3 nucleotide sequence: TGCGCCAGCAGTGCGACAGGGGACGCTAATGAAAAACTGTTTTTT. It encodes CASSATGDANEKLFF.

The V call is TRBV5-6, the J call TRBJ2-5; 7 bases are a match to TRBD1. The CDR3 has 16 residues. With V trimmed by 4 bases and J by 2 bases, 11 bases remained unmatched. Germline lookup yields CDR1 SGHDT and CDR2 YYEEEE. CDR3 sequence: CASSPWWGTEQETQYF. Written as DNA, the CDR3 is TGTGCCAGCAGCCCGTGGTGGGGGACAGAACAAGAGACCCAGTACTTC.

This clone was picked up one time. The V call is TRBV4-3, the J call TRBJ2-3; the match to TRBD1 covers 8 bases. In germline, CDR1 is LGHNA, CDR2 YSLEER. The junction had 10 bases not matched to a gene; V was cut back by 0 bases and J by 2 bases. There are 18 residues in the CDR3. The CDR3 protein is CASSQDLPRQGITDTQYF. The CDR3 nucleotides read TGCGCCAGCAGCCAAGATCTTCCGAGACAGGGGATCACAGATACGCAGTATTTT.

V gene TRBV10-1 combines with J gene TRBJ2-7; 8 nucleotides match TRBD1. There are 16 residues in the CDR3. Trimming cost V 4 bases and J 3 bases; bases outside gene matches: 11. Germline V gene sequence: CDR1 WNHNN, CDR2 SYGVQD (reference sequence). CDR3 protein: CASSGDRWGKNYEQYF. The DNA of the CDR3 is TGCGCCAGCAGTGGGGACAGGTGGGGCAAAAACTACGAGCAGTACTTC.

This chain joins TRBV5-6 and TRBJ1-2; TRBD1 agrees at 7 bases. Germline CDR1 and CDR2: SGHDT and YYEEEE. The CDR3 is 17 residues long. Trimming took 4 bases from V and 1 from J; bases not matched to a gene: 13. CDR3 sequence (DNA): TGTGCCAGCAGCCGGTACCGGGACAGACAACTTAACTATGGCTACACCTTC. Translation: CASSRYRDRQLNYGYTF. Using reference TRBV5-6 and TRBJ1-2 for the parts outside the CDR3, the full variable domain is DAGVTQSPTHLIKTRGQQVTLRCSPKSGHDTVSWYQQALGQGPQFIFQYYEEEERQRGNFPDRFSGHQFPNYSSELNVNALLLGDSALYLCASSRYRDRQLNYGYTFGSGTRLTVV.

This sequence joins TRBV28 and TRBJ2-4; D remains ambiguous. Germline lookup yields CDR1 MDHEN and CDR2 SYDVKM. The CDR3 has 16 amino acids. The germline V and J ends were trimmed by 8 bases and 5 bases, with 22 bases remaining between them. CDR3 DNA sequence: TGTGCCAGCCCGAACCTGCGAGCCCGACACGAAAACATTCAGTACTTC. Translated: CASPNLRARHENIQYF.

This sequence joins TRBV27 and TRBJ1-4; possibly TRBD1 for D (5 bases). CDR3 length equals 15 residues. The V gene's germline CDR1 is MNHEY and CDR2 SMNVEV (reference sequence). Trimming stripped 6 bases from V and 6 bases from J, with 17 bases between. CDR3 sequence: CASSDSAGAYEKLFF. DNA of the CDR3: TGTGCCAGCAGCGACTCCGCCGGGGCCTATGAAAAACTGTTTTTT.

The chain uses TRBV6-1 and TRBJ1-5, with 7 nucleotides matching TRBD1. CDR3 length: 15 residues. V was clipped by 2 bases and J by 5 bases; unmatched bases: 6. The V gene's germline CDR1 is MNHNS and CDR2 SASEGT. CDR3 nucleotide sequence: TGTGCCAGCAGTGAACTGCCAGGGGGGTATCAGCCCCAGCATTTT. Translating gives CASSELPGGYQPQHF.

The CDR3 sequence: CASSLDPGRASAEKLFF. The CDR3 nucleotides read TGTGCCAGCAGCTTAGATCCTGGCCGAGCCTCGGCTGAAAAACTGTTTTTT. The J gene is TRBJ1-4, the V gene TRBV11-2; unclear D gene. The CDR3 runs 17 residues. Trimming pared 0 bases from V and 7 bases from J, leaving 18 bases between. Per germline, CDR1 SGHAT and CDR2 FQNNGV.

Here the CDR3 reads CASSSGQSNYGYTF. CDR3 in DNA: TGCGCCAGCAGCTCGGGACAGAGTAACTATGGCTACACCTTC. The chain combines TRBV5-1 with TRBJ1-2, with 7 bases matching TRBD1. Germline lookup yields CDR1 SGHRS and CDR2 YFSETQ. Trimming at V came to 3 bases and at J to 1 base, leaving 3 bases not matched to a gene. The CDR3 spans 14 residues.

A word on this clone: Given a much more abundant clone one base away, this may be a read error. The V call is TRBV7-9, the J call TRBJ2-7; D uncertain. CDR3 length: 11 amino acids. Germline loops: CDR1 SEHNR, CDR2 FQNEAQ (reference sequence). The V gene lost 2 bases and the J gene lost 5 bases, with 4 bases spanning the gap. The CDR3 nucleotides read TGTGCCAGCAGCTTATTCGACGAGCAGTACTTC. This encodes CASSLFDEQYF.

This clone appeared a single time. The V call is TRBV27, the J call TRBJ2-2; D may be TRBD1 or TRBD2 (5 bases each). Trimming left V 3 bases short and J 8 bases short, with 16 bases between. The CDR3 length is 15 residues. Germline CDR1 and CDR2: MNHEY and SMNVEV (reference sequence). CDR3 sequence (DNA): TGTGCCAGCAGTTTGGGGCAGGGACGGGCTGGGGAGCTGTTTTTT. This sequence encodes CASSLGQGRAGELFF.

This sequence joins TRBV7-2 and TRBJ1-4; D is undetermined. V dropped 5 bases and J dropped 4 bases, with 11 bases sitting between them. There are 14 residues in the CDR3. Germline V lookup: CDR1 SGHTA, CDR2 FQGNSA. CDR3 residues: CASSLEYSNEKLFF. The CDR3 DNA reads TGTGCCAGCAGCCTAGAGTACAGTAATGAAAAACTGTTTTTT.

This chain joins TRBV7-6 and TRBJ2-3; TRBD1 agrees at 10 bases. Germline V lookup: CDR1 SGHVS, CDR2 FNYEAQ. Germline trimming cut 3 bases from V and 2 bases from J; bases unmatched to any gene: 2. CDR3 length: 15 residues. The CDR3 coding sequence is TGTGCCAGCAGCTTGACAGGGGGCCCCACAGATACGCAGTATTTT. Translated: CASSLTGGPTDTQYF.

The chain carries TRBV7-2 and TRBJ1-5, with TRBD1 as a possible D gene (5 bases). This CDR3 comprises 15 residues. The germline V and J ends were trimmed by 5 bases and 3 bases, with 14 bases remaining between them. CDR1 and CDR2 (germline): SGHTA, FQGNSA. In DNA, the CDR3 is TGTGCCAGCAGCGTCAGGGTTGGGGACAATCAGCCCCAGCATTTT. Encoded protein: CASSVRVGDNQPQHF.

The V gene is TRBV5-1, the J gene TRBJ2-7; D unclear. CDR3 length: 14 residues. CDR1 and CDR2 (germline): SGHRS, YFSETQ. Trimming shortened V by 0 bases and J by 0 bases, and 7 bases separated the two germline ends. The DNA for the CDR3 is TGCGCCAGCAGCTTGGACGTAAGCTCCTACGAGCAGTACTTC. Translated: CASSLDVSSYEQYF.

In its sample, this clone was seen once. The DNA for the CDR3 is TGTGCCAGCAGCTTAGTAGGGGGGGAGACCCAGTACTTC. This translates into CASSLVGGETQYF. This rearrangement joins TRBV7-9 to TRBJ2-5; D possibly matches TRBD1 or TRBD2 (6 bases each). V lost 1 base and J 5 bases, leaving 8 bases between the germline ends. Germline V lookup: CDR1 SEHNR, CDR2 FQNEAQ (reference sequence). The CDR3 covers 13 residues. Combining the CDR3 with reference TRBV7-9 and TRBJ2-5 gives the whole variable domain DTGVSQNPRHKITKRGQNVTFRCDPISEHNRLYWYRQTLGQGPEFLTYFQNEAQLEKSRLLSDRFSAERPKGSFSTLEIQRTEQGDSAMYLCASSLVGGETQYFGPGTRLLVL.

V and J are TRBV7-8 and TRBJ2-7; D possibly uses TRBD1 or TRBD2 (5 bases each). Per germline, CDR1 SGHVS and CDR2 FQNEAQ. V shed 3 bases and J shed 5 bases, with 20 bases lying between them. The CDR3 is 16 amino acids. This CDR3 reads CASSFRFPGPNDEQYF. The DNA of the CDR3 is TGTGCCAGCAGCTTTCGCTTTCCGGGGCCTAACGACGAGCAGTACTTC.

This rearrangement joins TRBV7-3 to TRBJ1-5; the D gene is possibly TRBD1 (5 bases). This CDR3 has 18 residues. Germline-derived CDR1 and CDR2 are SGHTA and FQGTGA. Trimming pared 4 bases from V and 1 base from J, leaving 20 bases between. The CDR3 DNA is TGTGCCAGCAGCTCTAGAGGAGGGGAACCGGGGAGCAATCAGCCCCAGCATTTT. Translating gives CASSSRGGEPGSNQPQHF.